One sample yielded the 9 T cell receptor beta chains listed below, sequenced in a study of a mutant IDH1 vaccine in newly diagnosed glioma. These receptors have no known antigen. Regarding time point: week 11, during vaccination. Doses of 300 ug of mutant IDH1 20-mer peptide were given with topical imiquimod. Here immunoSEQ multiplex PCR was the method, and the copy in TCRdb shows in-frame clones only, minus some. The sample shows about 62,000 clones, 89% of them seen only once. The material was PBMCs, obtained from a glioma patient whose treatment included an IDH1 peptide vaccine. All receptors come from a man between 35 and 55 years old with glioma.

This chain uses TRBV4-1 with TRBJ2-2, with D possibly being TRBD1 or TRBD2 (5 bases each). There are 17 residues in the CDR3. Trimming shortened V by 3 bases and J by 5 bases, and 19 bases separated the two germline ends. Germline lookup yields CDR1 MGHRA and CDR2 YSYEKL. CDR3 sequence (DNA): TGCGCCAGCAGCCACCCCAACCGGGACCCCGGGACCGGGGAGCTGTTTTTT. Its protein product is CASSHPNRDPGTGELFF.

This chain uses TRBV25-1 with TRBJ1-4, with 7 positions matching TRBD1. This CDR3 region has 14 residues. Germline V gene data show CDR1 as MGHDK and CDR2 as SYGVNS. The junction had 7 bases not matched to a gene; V was cut back by 6 bases and J by 6 bases. CDR3 bases: TGTGCCAGCAGAGATAGGACAGGTTATGAAAAACTGTTTTTT. Its translation: CASRDRTGYEKLFF.

This rearrangement joins TRBV28 to TRBJ2-7; weak D call: TRBD2 (5 bases). V lost 5 bases, J lost 2 bases, and 13 bases lay in between. The CDR3 extends over 14 amino acids. CDR1 is MDHEN, CDR2 SYDVKM, per germline. For the CDR3, the DNA is TGTGCCAGCAGTACTCGAGGGATTCCCTACGAGCAGTACGTC. It codes for CASSTRGIPYEQYV.

The chain uses TRBV27 and TRBJ1-5; the D gene is possibly TRBD1 (6 bases). Per germline, CDR1 MNHEY and CDR2 SMNVEV (reference sequence). This CDR3 is 16 amino acids long. Trimming took off 5 bases at V and 0 bases at J, with 14 bases between the two ends. In DNA form, the CDR3 reads TGTGCCAGCAGTCTCACAGGGTATTTTAGCAATCAGCCCCAGCATTTT. This codes for CASSLTGYFSNQPQHF.

The chain is built from TRBV9 and TRBJ2-7; 10 bases align to TRBD1. Germline values: CDR1 SGDLS, CDR2 YYNGEE. The CDR3 is 15 amino acids. The V and J ends lost 0 bases and 3 bases, in that order; junction bases with no gene match: 3. CDR3 nucleotides: TGTGCCAGCAGCGTAGGTGGGACAGGGGACTACGAGCAGTACTTC. This gives the protein CASSVGGTGDYEQYF. Supplemented by reference TRBV9 and TRBJ2-7, the full variable domain reads DSGVTQTPKHLITATGQRVTLRCSPRSGDLSVYWYQQSLDQGLQFLIQYYNGEERAKGNILERFSAQQFPDLHSELNLSSLELGDSALYFCASSVGGTGDYEQYFGPGTRLTVT.

CDR3 sequence reads: CASSPRTGGTDTQYF. CDR3 sequence (DNA): TGTGCCAGCAGCCCCCGGACAGGCGGGACAGATACGCAGTATTTT. V gene TRBV5-4 combines with J gene TRBJ2-3; the match to TRBD1 covers 7 bases. The CDR3 has 15 amino acids. Germline CDR1 SGHNT, CDR2 YYREEE (reference sequence). Germline trimming cut 4 bases from V and 3 bases from J; bases unmatched to any gene: 8.

The chain uses TRBV11-2 and TRBJ2-1; D gene ambiguous. The CDR3 loop spans 12 amino acids. Germline V gene lookup returns CDR1 SGHAT and CDR2 FQNNGV. Between the trimmed V and J ends, which lost 1 base and 10 bases, there was a span of 8 bases. The CDR3 here is CASSLVRREQFF. The CDR3 bases are TGTGCCAGCAGCTTAGTACGTAGGGAGCAGTTCTTC. Full variable domain (outside the CDR3, taken from reference TRBV11-2 and TRBJ2-1): EAGVAQSPRYKIIEKRQSVAFWCNPISGHATLYWYQQILGQGPKLLIQFQNNGVVDDSQLPKDRFSAERLKGVDSTLKIQPAKLEDSAVYLCASSLVRREQFFGPGTRLTVL.

This chain's CDR3 is CASRPRQGNEQFF. The CDR3 nucleotides read TGTGCCAGCAGGCCTCGACAGGGGAATGAGCAGTTCTTC. The chain links TRBV28 to TRBJ2-1, with 8 bases lining up with TRBD1. The CDR3 consists of 13 residues. The junction had 5 bases not matched to a gene; V was cut back by 6 bases and J by 7 bases. The germline V gene encodes CDR1 MDHEN and CDR2 SYDVKM.

This CDR3 is CASSLVVQGNTEAFF. CDR3 in DNA: TGTGCCAGCAGCTTAGTGGTCCAGGGGAACACTGAAGCTTTCTTT. The rearrangement joins TRBV11-2 to TRBJ1-1; D possibly corresponds to TRBD1 (5 bases). Per germline, CDR1 SGHAT and CDR2 FQNNGV. The CDR3 extends over 15 amino acids. Trimming left V 1 base short and J 1 base short, with 10 bases between.